The entry that follows covers one TCR beta chain sequence. The antigen remains undetermined. The PCR employed 60 Vbeta primers together with 13 Jbeta primers. Sequenced by immunoSEQ multiplex PCR; TCRdb stores in-frame clones only, minus some. The table has over 90,000 clones, over 60% seen once; the top ten hold 9.6%. The sample comes from a study of cytomegalovirus exposure and HLA in healthy donors. Study context: Earlier work reported approximately 110 million unique TCR beta sequences from 150 million to 200 million T cells. Most donors, roughly 82% of 350 to 450 genotyped, fell in the Caucasian-associated ancestry cluster.

V was clipped by 5 bases and J by 6 bases; unmatched bases: 8. Per germline, CDR1 MNHNS and CDR2 SASEGT. The CDR3 loop spans 15 amino acids. Whole-study findings and limits: Sequencing likely generated an artifact that appeared as a cluster of highly shared sequence variants. Researchers counted some 150 TCR beta chains as cytomegalovirus-associated.

Sequenced material: PBMCs. The genes are TRBV6-1 and TRBJ2-3, with TRBD2 matching 10 bases. The receptor was isolated from a male donor in good health and CMV-seropositive. As DNA, the CDR3 is TGTGCCAGCAGTAACTTAGCGGGAGGTATCGATACGCAGTATTTT. This codes for CASSNLAGGIDTQYF.